These 8 T cell receptor beta chains came from one sample sequenced in a study of blood T cells in healthy people across ages. Together with a sample-barcoded 5' primer, a J-beta primer mix was included in a second PCR lasting about 6 to 11 cycles. TCRdb itself ran the 5' RACE reads through MiXCR, one entry per CDR3 protein. The sample comprises over 500,000 distinct CDR3 sequences, about a quarter of which are singletons, and about 3.3% rests with the top ten. The sample was also linked to a second study, of T cells of mothers and their children.

Sequencing was done on a sample of blood. These receptors originate from a boy aged 2 to 10 in good health.

This clonotype was seen more than once but under ten times. The chain has TRBV29-1 and TRBJ2-1; D tentatively reads TRBD1 or TRBD2 (5 bases each). V gave up 7 bases and J gave up 2 bases, with 12 bases separating them. CDR3 length: 13 amino acids. The germline CDR1 and CDR2 sequences are SQVTM and ANQGSEA. CDR3 protein: CSGADITYNEQFF. CDR3 nucleotide sequence: TGCAGCGGAGCGGACATCACCTACAATGAGCAGTTCTTC.

J is TRBJ1-5 and V is TRBV7-2, with no clear D. The CDR3 has 16 residues. The germline gives CDR1 SGHTA, CDR2 FQGNSA. The V and J ends lost 1 base and 5 bases respectively, with 15 bases between them. The CDR3, as DNA: TGTGCCAGCAGCTTAGGGCCGGGTGGTTTTGATCAGCCCCAGCATTTT. This sequence encodes CASSLGPGGFDQPQHF. Together with reference TRBV7-2 and TRBJ1-5, the CDR3 gives the full variable domain: GAGVSQSPSNKVTEKGKDVELRCDPISGHTALYWYRQSLGQGLEFLIYFQGNSAPDKSGLPSDRFSAERTGGSVSTLTIQRTQQEDSAVYLCASSLGPGGFDQPQHFGDGTRLSIL.

The chain has TRBV5-4 and TRBJ2-3, with 8 nucleotides matching TRBD2. CDR1 is SGHNT, CDR2 YYREEE, per germline (reference sequence). This CDR3 is 15 amino acids long. The junction had 4 bases not matched to a gene; V was cut back by 2 bases and J by 2 bases. The CDR3 nucleotides are TGTGCCAGCAGCTTTAAAGCGGGGGCCACAGATACGCAGTATTTT. It encodes CASSFKAGATDTQYF.

The chain employs TRBV25-1 and TRBJ1-4, with D perhaps matching TRBD1 (6 bases). The germline V gene has CDR1 MGHDK and CDR2 SYGVNS. The ends were cut back, 3 bases at V and 6 bases at J, with 14 bases in the middle. The CDR3 length is 15 residues. CDR3 residues: CASSEMDRGYEKLFF. In DNA form, the CDR3 reads TGTGCCAGCAGTGAGATGGACAGAGGGTATGAAAAACTGTTTTTT.

The J gene is TRBJ2-1, the V gene TRBV7-9; tentative D call: TRBD2 (5 bases). Trimming removed 5 bases at V and 0 bases at J, with 14 bases between. The CDR3 has 16 residues. The V gene's germline CDR1 is SEHNR and CDR2 FQNEAQ (reference sequence). The CDR3 region has the DNA TGTGCCAGCAGCGTCGTACTAGGACCCTCCTACAATGAGCAGTTCTTC. Translating gives CASSVVLGPSYNEQFF. Based on the CDR3 plus reference TRBV7-9 and TRBJ2-1, the full variable domain is DTGVSQNPRHKITKRGQNVTFRCDPISEHNRLYWYRQTLGQGPEFLTYFQNEAQLEKSRLLSDRFSAERPKGSFSTLEIQRTEQGDSAMYLCASSVVLGPSYNEQFFGPGTRLTVL.

Here the CDR3 reads CASTPPGTVWDTEAFF. The CDR3 coding sequence is TGTGCCAGCACCCCTCCGGGGACAGTTTGGGACACTGAAGCTTTCTTT. The chain links TRBV7-8 to TRBJ1-1, with 7 bases aligning to TRBD1. CDR3 length equals 16 residues. With 7 bases clipped from V and 3 bases from J, the junction kept 14 bases outside the gene matches. In germline, CDR1 is SGHVS, CDR2 FQNEAQ.

This chain links TRBV6-5 with TRBJ2-2, with D unclear. Trimming took 2 bases from V and 5 from J, leaving 3 bases between them. The germline V gene has CDR1 MNHEY and CDR2 SVGAGI. The CDR3 length is 12 residues. CDR3 region: CASSYMTGELFF. CDR3 bases: TGTGCCAGCAGTTACATGACCGGGGAGCTGTTTTTT.

In this sample, this clonotype turned up a few times. The gene calls are TRBV27 and TRBJ2-5; D possibly corresponds to TRBD1 (5 bases). Germline V gives CDR1 MNHEY, CDR2 SMNVEV (reference sequence). The CDR3 runs to 14 residues. V was shortened by 2 bases and J by 4 bases, with 11 bases between the two germline ends. CDR3 amino acids: CASSLMWGRETQYF. CDR3 coding DNA: TGTGCCAGCAGTTTAATGTGGGGCAGAGAGACCCAGTACTTC.